This entry lists 23 T cell receptor beta chains sequenced from one sample in a study of blood T cells in healthy people across ages. Then a second PCR, running about 6 to 11 cycles, was carried out with a sample-barcoded 5' primer and a J-beta primer mix. MiXCR, applied by TCRdb to the 5' RACE reads, yields one record per CDR3 protein. The data contain around 580,000 distinct CDR3 sequences, more than 45% of them singletons. The sequenced material came from blood. All receptors come from an older man in good health.

The rearrangement links TRBV6-1 to TRBJ2-1, with 8 bases lining up with TRBD1. Losses at the gene ends were 4 bases for V and 8 bases for J; bases not matched to a gene: 13. This CDR3 comprises 16 residues. Germline CDR1 MNHNS, CDR2 SASEGT. The CDR3 here is CASSVPLTGVRYEQFF. The CDR3 nucleotides read TGTGCCAGCAGTGTTCCCTTGACAGGGGTGCGGTATGAGCAGTTCTTC.

In DNA form, the CDR3 reads TGCAGTGCTAGAGATAGCGGGACTAGCGGGACCTCGGAGACCCAGTACTTC. It is translated as CSARDSGTSGTSETQYF. The V gene is TRBV20-1, the J gene TRBJ2-5, with 13 bases identical to TRBD2. There are 17 residues in the CDR3. V was clipped by 0 bases and J by 5 bases; unmatched bases: 9. CDR1 is DFQATT, CDR2 SNEGSKA, per germline (reference sequence).

The V call is TRBV29-1, the J call TRBJ1-1; TRBD1 is a possible D gene (6 bases). The ends were cut back, 5 bases at V and 4 bases at J, with 17 bases in the middle. Per the germline V gene, CDR1 is SQVTM and CDR2 is ANQGSEA. The CDR3 loop spans 14 amino acids. The chain's CDR3 is CSVLQGNTGTEAFF. The DNA for the CDR3 is TGCAGCGTTTTACAGGGTAATACTGGCACTGAAGCTTTCTTT. Combining the CDR3 with reference TRBV29-1 and TRBJ1-1 gives the whole variable domain SAVISQKPSRDICQRGTSLTIQCQVDSQVTMMFWYRQQPGQSLTLIATANQGSEATYESGFVIDKFPISRPNLTFSTLTVSNMSPEDSSIYLCSVLQGNTGTEAFFGQGTRLTVV.

CDR3 in amino acids: CASSRTGKKYGYTF. The DNA of the CDR3 is TGTGCCAGCAGCCGGACAGGGAAGAAGTATGGCTACACCTTC. The chain joins TRBV6-1 to TRBJ1-2; 8 positions match TRBD1. Germline lookup yields CDR1 MNHNS and CDR2 SASEGT. V shed 6 bases, J shed 5 bases, and the junction held 8 bases outside the gene matches. CDR3 length: 14 amino acids.

The sample holds a few counts of this clonotype. V gene TRBV4-3 combines with J gene TRBJ1-5, with D possibly TRBD1 on 5 matching bases. The CDR3 runs to 14 residues. Trimming took off 0 bases at V and 6 bases at J, with 9 bases between the two ends. CDR1 LGHNA and CDR2 YSLEER come from the germline V gene. The CDR3 DNA follows: TGCGCCAGCAGCCAAGATTGGGGGACTCAGCCCCAGCATTTT. It encodes CASSQDWGTQPQHF.

The chain links TRBV4-1 to TRBJ2-3; 7 bases align to TRBD2. The CDR3 covers 12 residues. With 6 bases clipped from V and 6 bases from J, the junction kept 3 bases outside the gene matches. Germline CDR1 reads MGHRA; CDR2 reads YSYEKL. As DNA, the CDR3 is TGCGCCAGCAGAGGGGAGGGTGATACGCAGTATTTT. Its protein is CASRGEGDTQYF.

This clonotype was detected a few times. The rearrangement links TRBV7-2 to TRBJ2-7; D unresolved. This CDR3 has 13 residues. V lost 6 bases and J 7 bases, leaving 16 bases between the germline ends. Germline V gene lookup returns CDR1 SGHTA and CDR2 FQGNSA. DNA of the CDR3: TGTGCCAGCAGGCTTCGCCTCGAAGGAGAGCAGTACTTC. It encodes CASRLRLEGEQYF.

V usage is TRBV7-2 and J usage is TRBJ2-7; no definite D call. With the DNA end fitting TRBJ2-5 better, the J assignment may be wrong. This CDR3 spans 14 amino acids. CDR1 SGHTA and CDR2 FQGNSA come from the germline V gene. The CDR3 DNA sequence: TGTGCCAGCAGCTTAGGACCCGGCTGGGAGACCCAGTACTTC. Translating gives CASSLGPGWETQYF.

At least ten counts were recorded for this clonotype. The V call is TRBV21-1, the J call TRBJ1-2; the table's D call of TRBD1 was not tested on the DNA. TRBV21-1 is termed a pseudogene. This CDR3 has 15 residues. This CDR3 is CASSKEGRRIYGYTF. The CDR3 coding sequence is TGTGCCAGCAGCAAAGAGGGGAGACGCATCTATGGCTACACCTTC.

V gene TRBV11-2 combines with J gene TRBJ1-2; the D gene is possibly TRBD1 (5 bases). The germline gives CDR1 SGHAT, CDR2 FQNNGV. Trimming cost V 5 bases and J 8 bases, with 12 bases left between them. The CDR3 consists of 12 residues. The CDR3 loop reads CASSRGGVGYTF. CDR3 nucleotide sequence: TGTGCCAGCAGCCGTGGGGGGGTCGGCTACACCTTC.

This chain links TRBV10-1 with TRBJ2-1; a possible D gene is TRBD1 (5 bases). This CDR3 is 14 amino acids long. Germline V lookup: CDR1 WNHNN, CDR2 SYGVQD (reference sequence). The V end lost 6 bases, the J end lost 12 bases, and 21 bases lay between the germline ends. DNA for the CDR3: TGCGCCAGCAGCACCACCGAACCCCTAAGGGGGCAGTTCTTC. Amino acids: CASSTTEPLRGQFF.

This chain links TRBV3-1 with TRBJ1-4; D remains ambiguous. V was pared by 6 bases and J by 10 bases, with 18 bases between. CDR3 length: 14 residues. Germline V lookup: CDR1 LGHDT, CDR2 YNNKEL (reference sequence). For the CDR3, the DNA is TGTGCCAGCAGTCCTGATGCAGGCAGAGGAAAACTGTTTTTT. Translating it yields CASSPDAGRGKLFF.

The J gene is TRBJ2-3, the V gene TRBV4-3; D is uncertain. The V gene lost 0 bases and the J gene lost 2 bases, with 6 bases spanning the gap. The CDR3 length is 14 residues. Germline loops: CDR1 LGHNA, CDR2 YSLEER. In DNA form, the CDR3 reads TGCGCCAGCAGCCAAGACCAGCCCACAGATACGCAGTATTTT. Translated, it gives CASSQDQPTDTQYF.

This clonotype was seen repeatedly, ten times or more. This chain connects TRBV7-9 to TRBJ1-2; unclear D gene. Germline V gene lookup returns CDR1 SEHNR and CDR2 FQNEAQ (reference sequence). The CDR3 runs 17 residues. V shed 5 bases and J shed 8 bases, with 27 bases lying between them. The CDR3 nucleotides read TGTGCCAGCAGCCCTCTAACGACGTGGGAGGGTAATTCAGGCTACACCTTC. The encoded protein is CASSPLTTWEGNSGYTF. The variable domain in full, with the rest retrieved from reference TRBV7-9 and TRBJ1-2, is DTGVSQNPRHKITKRGQNVTFRCDPISEHNRLYWYRQTLGQGPEFLTYFQNEAQLEKSRLLSDRFSAERPKGSFSTLEIQRTEQGDSAMYLCASSPLTTWEGNSGYTFGSGTRLTVV.

CDR3 nucleotide sequence: TGCGCCAGCAGCTTGGAACCTACCTACAATGAGCAGTTCTTC. Translated: CASSLEPTYNEQFF. The V and J genes are TRBV5-1 and TRBJ2-1; no clear D gene. V gave up 0 bases and J gave up 2 bases, with 6 bases separating them. Germline CDR1 and CDR2: SGHRS and YFSETQ. This CDR3 comprises 14 residues. Full variable domain (missing parts from reference TRBV5-1 and TRBJ2-1): KAGVTQTPRYLIKTRGQQVTLSCSPISGHRSVSWYQQTPGQGLQFLFEYFSETQRNKGNFPGRFSGRQFSNSRSEMNVSTLELGDSALYLCASSLEPTYNEQFFGPGTRLTVL.

On this clonotype itself: Germline is not matched at one junction end, which may reflect a read error. The genes are TRBV7-2 and TRBJ2-7; the D is unclear. This CDR3 spans 12 amino acids. The germline CDR1 and CDR2 sequences are SGHTA and FQGNSA. The CDR3 is CASSFTSDEQYF. In DNA form, the CDR3 reads TGTGCCAGCAGCTTTACCTCCGACGAGCAGTACTTC.

A word on this clonotype: At one end the junction does not follow the germline gene, possibly because of a read error. The chain links TRBV7-2 to TRBJ2-1, with D hard to call. The CDR3 is 14 residues long. Germline assignment: CDR1 SGHTA and CDR2 FQGNSA. This CDR3 is CASSSRPYYDEQFF. The CDR3 region has the DNA TGTGCCAGCAGCTCCAGACCCTACTACGATGAGCAGTTCTTC.

The chain is built from TRBV12-3 or TRBV12-4 and TRBJ2-5; TRBD2 aligns across 10 bases. This CDR3 spans 16 amino acids. V shed 6 bases and J 11 bases; nucleotides not matched to a gene: 18. CDR3 loop: CASSLWLAGATNEQYF. The CDR3, as DNA: TGTGCCAGCAGCCTGTGGCTAGCGGGAGCTACGAATGAGCAGTACTTC.

The rearrangement joins TRBV28 to TRBJ2-3, with D possibly being TRBD2 (5 bases). V was clipped by 3 bases and J by 2 bases, with 9 bases between them. This CDR3 has 14 amino acids. Germline-derived CDR1 and CDR2 are MDHEN and SYDVKM. The CDR3 bases are TGTGCCAGCAGTTTCAGGACTTACACAGATACGCAGTATTTT. Encoded protein: CASSFRTYTDTQYF.

This sequence joins TRBV10-3 and TRBJ2-1; 12 bases map to TRBD2. CDR3 length: 16 amino acids. The trim removed 3 bases at V and 10 bases at J, leaving 10 bases unmatched. Germline lookup yields CDR1 ENHRY and CDR2 SYGVKD. The DNA of the CDR3 is TGTGCCATCAGTGATTTCGATAGACTAGCGGGAGAAGAGCAGTTCTTC. Encoded protein: CAISDFDRLAGEEQFF.

The table lists this clonotype with a few counts. The chain joins TRBV5-1 to TRBJ2-4; weak D call: TRBD1 (6 bases). Germline V CDR1 and CDR2: SGHRS, YFSETQ. V lost 0 bases and J 7 bases, leaving 20 bases between the germline ends. This CDR3 has 17 amino acids. In DNA form, the CDR3 reads TGCGCCAGCAGCTTGGGGTCGCTGATGGGGGCTGGGAACATTCAGTACTTC. It translates to CASSLGSLMGAGNIQYF.

This sequence joins TRBV6-1 and TRBJ2-1; 8 positions match TRBD2. This CDR3 is built from 16 residues. Trimming removed 6 bases from V and 7 bases from J; junction bases left unmatched: 14. Germline CDR1 is MNHNS and CDR2 is SASEGT. DNA of the CDR3: TGTGCCAGCAGCGTTCACGGGGGGGATGCGCCAAATGAGCAGTTCTTC. Protein sequence: CASSVHGGDAPNEQFF.

The sample holds a few counts of this clonotype. The chain uses TRBV5-1 and TRBJ2-3; D ambiguous. The CDR3 is 13 residues long. The V and J ends lost 1 base and 7 bases respectively, with 10 bases between them. Per germline, CDR1 SGHRS and CDR2 YFSETQ. The CDR3 loop is CASSLSERNTQYF. The CDR3 DNA sequence: TGCGCCAGCAGCTTGTCCGAACGCAATACGCAGTATTTT. Looking up the rest from reference TRBV5-1 and TRBJ2-3 gives the full variable domain: KAGVTQTPRYLIKTRGQQVTLSCSPISGHRSVSWYQQTPGQGLQFLFEYFSETQRNKGNFPGRFSGRQFSNSRSEMNVSTLELGDSALYLCASSLSERNTQYFGPGTRLTVL.